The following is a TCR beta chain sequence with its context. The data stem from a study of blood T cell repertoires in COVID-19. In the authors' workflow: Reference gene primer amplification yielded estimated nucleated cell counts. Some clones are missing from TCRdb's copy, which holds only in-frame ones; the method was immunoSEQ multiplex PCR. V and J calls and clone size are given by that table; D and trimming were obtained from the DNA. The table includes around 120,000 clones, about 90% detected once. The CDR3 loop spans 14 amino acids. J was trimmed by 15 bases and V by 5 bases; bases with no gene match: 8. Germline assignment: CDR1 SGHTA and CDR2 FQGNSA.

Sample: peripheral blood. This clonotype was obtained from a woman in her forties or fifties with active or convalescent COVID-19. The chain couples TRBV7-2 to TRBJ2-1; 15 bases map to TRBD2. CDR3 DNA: TGTGCCAGCAGCCGTGGACTAGCGGGAGGGGGGAGGTTCTTC. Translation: CASSRGLAGGGRFF.